The 10 T cell receptor beta chains given below trace back to one sample, sequenced in a study of shared clonotypes between healthy human individuals. Produced via immunoSEQ multiplex PCR; TCRdb's table is partial and in-frame only. The table records some 1,900,000 clones, around 96% of them present only once. CD45RO negativity and positive selection for CCR7 defined naive CD8 cells, a population that excluded terminally differentiated effector memory CD45RA+ cells. Sequences were obtained from naive CD8+ T cells sorted from blood. Every receptor here comes from a man aged 18 to 29 in good health.

Points on this clone: A junction end diverges from the germline sequence, so it may reflect a read error. The chain uses TRBV9 and TRBJ2-7; 8 bases line up with TRBD2. Germline assignment: CDR1 SGDLS and CDR2 YYNGEE. The CDR3 is 13 residues long. The CDR3 is CASSVAPAGDLDF. Here the CDR3 DNA reads TGTGCCAGCAGCGTAGCTCCAGCGGGAGACTTGGACTTC.

The rearrangement links TRBV7-9 to TRBJ2-5; a weak D match, TRBD2 (5 bases). V dropped 1 base and J dropped 3 bases, with 12 bases sitting between them. The CDR3 has 15 residues. Germline assignment: CDR1 SEHNR and CDR2 FQNEAQ (reference sequence). The DNA for the CDR3 is TGTGCCAGCAGCTTAGTACTCGACGGGAAAGAGACCCAGTACTTC. Translated: CASSLVLDGKETQYF.

Comment on this clone: The identical CDR3 is also encoded by other nucleotide sequences in the sample. This chain connects TRBV27 to TRBJ2-3; D is uncertain. CDR1 is MNHEY and CDR2 is SMNVEV in the germline V gene (reference sequence). This CDR3 has 14 amino acids. Trimming removed 3 bases from V and 2 bases from J, with 9 bases in between. The CDR3 DNA reads TGTGCCAGCAGTTTGGTGGGGTCCACAGATACGCAGTATTTT. Protein sequence: CASSLVGSTDTQYF.

The chain carries TRBV10-1 and TRBJ2-1; the D gene is possibly TRBD2 (7 bases). Germline V gene data show CDR1 as WNHNN and CDR2 as SYGVQD (reference sequence). The CDR3 runs 15 residues. Trimming stripped 2 bases from V and 4 bases from J, with 12 bases between. The CDR3 DNA reads as TGCGCCAGCAGTGAGCTGGCGGGGGCGTACAATGAGCAGTTCTTC. It specifies CASSELAGAYNEQFF.

In its sample, this clone was seen once. The V and J genes are TRBV5-8 and TRBJ2-2; D is unresolved. The germline V gene encodes CDR1 SGHTS and CDR2 YDEGEE. The CDR3 consists of 15 residues. Trimming took off 4 bases at V and 0 bases at J, with 10 bases between the two ends. CDR3 protein: CASSAGRSNTGELFF. The CDR3 region has the DNA TGTGCCAGCAGCGCAGGACGGTCGAACACCGGGGAGCTGTTTTTT.

The genes are TRBV6-1 and TRBJ2-3; D not resolved. The CDR3 runs 14 residues. V was trimmed by 7 bases and J by 2 bases, leaving 13 bases between them. CDR1 is MNHNS and CDR2 is SASEGT in the germline V gene. The CDR3, as DNA: TGTGCCAGCACTAGGCTAGAGTTCACAGATACGCAGTATTTT. Translation: CASTRLEFTDTQYF.

This chain joins TRBV27 and TRBJ2-1; D possibly corresponds to TRBD2 (5 bases). Germline lookup yields CDR1 MNHEY and CDR2 SMNVEV (reference sequence). The CDR3 runs to 13 residues. Trimming removed 3 bases at V and 9 bases at J, with 12 bases between. CDR3 sequence reads: CASSLDLGVEQFF. For the CDR3, the DNA is TGTGCCAGCAGTTTGGACTTGGGAGTTGAGCAGTTCTTC.

The CDR3 DNA reads TGTGCCAGCAGACGTGACAGGGGGCTAGGTCAGCCCCAGCATTTT. It specifies CASRRDRGLGQPQHF. This chain joins TRBV27 and TRBJ1-5; 10 positions agree with TRBD1. Germline loops: CDR1 MNHEY, CDR2 SMNVEV (reference sequence). The CDR3 consists of 15 residues. Trimming at V came to 6 bases and at J to 6 bases, leaving 8 bases not matched to a gene.

The chain joins TRBV27 to TRBJ1-1; no clear D gene. V was trimmed by 2 bases and J by 5 bases, leaving 18 bases between them. Per the germline V gene, CDR1 is MNHEY and CDR2 is SMNVEV (reference sequence). This CDR3 is built from 16 residues. The DNA for the CDR3 is TGTGCCAGCAGTTTAAACGGACGGACCTTGGGGACTGAAGCTTTCTTT. Protein product: CASSLNGRTLGTEAFF.

The V gene is TRBV7-2, the J gene TRBJ1-5, with D perhaps matching TRBD1 (6 bases). V lost 1 base and J 0 bases, leaving 7 bases between the germline ends. The CDR3 runs to 15 residues. Germline V gene sequence: CDR1 SGHTA, CDR2 FQGNSA. As DNA, the CDR3 is TGTGCCAGCAGCTTAGGGGGGGCTAGCAATCAGCCCCAGCATTTT. Translation gives CASSLGGASNQPQHF.